These T cell receptor beta chains were read from a single sample in a study of T cells in Graves' hyperthyroidism and ophthalmopathy. TCRdb redid the calling of the multiplex PCR reads with MiXCR, one entry per CDR3 protein. This sample has 700,000 or so distinct CDR3 sequences, with 13% to 15% found just once. The sequenced sample was blood. The receptor set was obtained from a woman in her 50s with Graves' ophthalmopathy. Both conserved end residues are part of each CDR3. Each record gives: D gene, clone size, J gene, V gene, CDR3 protein, CDR3 DNA. A D gene is named only where the DNA matches it firmly. Clone size, where shown, is once, few, many, or a class for clones that have expanded.

D: .
size: many
J: TRBJ1-1
V: TRBV5-5
CDR3: CASSQGMGDTEAFF
DNA: TGTGCCAGCAGTCAGGGGATGGGGGACACTGAAGCTTTCTTT

D: .
size: many
J: TRBJ2-7
V: TRBV3-1
CDR3: CASSQDWSVGLSQYF
DNA: TGTGCCAGCAGCCAAGACTGGTCAGTAGGATTGTCGCAGTACTTC

D: .
size: many
J: TRBJ2-7
V: TRBV6-1
CDR3: CASSEIYPYEQYF
DNA: TGTGCCAGCAGTGAGATATATCCCTACGAGCAGTACTTC

D: TRBD1
size: many
J: TRBJ2-7
V: TRBV28
CDR3: CASRTGTGAYEQYF
DNA: TGTGCCAGCAGAACCGGGACAGGAGCCTACGAGCAGTACTTC

D: .
size: .
J: TRBJ2-5
V: TRBV9
CDR3: CASSRGPGGETQYF
DNA: TGTGCCAGCAGCCGGGGTCCCGGGGGAGAGACCCAGTACTTC

D: TRBD1
size: many
J: TRBJ2-2
V: TRBV7-8
CDR3: CASSSGTGFGELFF
DNA: TGTGCCAGCAGCTCCGGGACAGGGTTCGGGGAGCTGTTTTTT

D: .
size: many
J: TRBJ2-6
V: TRBV12-3/TRBV12-4
CDR3: CASGVSGANVLTF
DNA: TGTGCCAGTGGGGTCTCTGGGGCCAACGTCCTGACTTTC

D: TRBD1
size: many
J: TRBJ1-1
V: TRBV5-1
CDR3: CASSLEGQGLSEAFF
DNA: TGCGCCAGCAGCTTGGAGGGACAGGGTCTCTCTGAAGCTTTCTTT

D: .
size: many
J: TRBJ2-7
V: TRBV11-2
CDR3: CASSSLRGSSYEQYF
DNA: TGTGCCAGCAGCTCCCTCCGGGGGAGCTCCTACGAGCAGTACTTC

D: .
size: .
J: TRBJ2-5
V: TRBV6-5
CDR3: CASSTRLGRQETQYF
DNA: TGTGCCAGCAGCACTCGGCTTGGTCGGCAAGAGACCCAGTACTTC

D: .
size: few
J: TRBJ2-7
V: TRBV24-1
CDR3: CATSDPRDPTYEQYF
DNA: TGTGCCACCAGTGATCCCCGAGACCCTACCTACGAGCAGTACTTC

D: .
size: many
J: TRBJ2-7
V: TRBV2
CDR3: CASRQGKGLVLHEQYF
DNA: TGTGCCAGCCGACAGGGTAAGGGACTAGTTCTTCACGAGCAGTACTTC

D: .
size: many
J: TRBJ1-5
V: TRBV28
CDR3: CASTLPGQPQHF
DNA: TGTGCCAGCACTCTACCAGGGCAGCCCCAGCATTTT

D: .
size: many
J: TRBJ1-2
V: TRBV24-1
CDR3: CATSDPGHALDAGYTF
DNA: TGTGCCACCAGTGATCCGGGACATGCCCTGGATGCTGGCTACACCTTC

D: .
size: .
J: TRBJ2-3
V: TRBV9
CDR3: CASSVATSLDTQYF
DNA: TGTGCCAGCAGCGTAGCTACTAGTTTGGATACGCAGTATTTT

D: .
size: .
J: TRBJ2-1
V: TRBV15
CDR3: CATSPRSQRRGPGSYNEQFF
DNA: TGTGCCACCAGCCCACGTTCCCAGCGCCGGGGGCCAGGCTCCTACAATGAGCAGTTCTTC

D: TRBD1
size: few
J: TRBJ2-3
V: TRBV4-3
CDR3: CASSLQGDTDTQYF
DNA: TGCGCCAGCAGCCTACAGGGGGACACAGATACGCAGTATTTT

D: .
size: .
J: TRBJ2-3
V: TRBV19
CDR3: CASQGGSTDTQYF
DNA: TGTGCCAGCCAAGGCGGGAGCACAGATACGCAGTATTTT

D: .
size: many
J: TRBJ1-1
V: TRBV27
CDR3: CASSLGWDMNTEAFF
DNA: TGTGCCAGCAGTTTAGGATGGGACATGAACACTGAAGCTTTCTTT

D: TRBD1
size: many
J: TRBJ2-3
V: TRBV5-6
CDR3: CASSAYRGPTDTQYF
DNA: TGTGCCAGCAGCGCGTACAGGGGGCCAACAGATACGCAGTATTTT

D: .
size: .
J: TRBJ2-2
V: TRBV9
CDR3: CASSIGGQDTGELFF
DNA: TGTGCCAGCAGCATAGGGGGGCAGGACACCGGGGAGCTGTTTTTT

D: TRBD1
size: many
J: TRBJ2-7
V: TRBV10-3
CDR3: CAIGGTGISYEQYF
DNA: TGTGCCATCGGTGGGACAGGGATATCCTACGAGCAGTACTTC

D: .
size: many
J: TRBJ2-5
V: TRBV18
CDR3: CASSPSPAVETQYF
DNA: TGTGCCAGCTCACCATCCCCGGCGGTCGAGACCCAGTACTTC

D: TRBD2
size: .
J: TRBJ2-7
V: TRBV6-2/TRBV6-3
CDR3: CARSITTGTSGYEQYF
DNA: TGTGCCCGCAGTATAACCACAGGGACTAGCGGTTACGAGCAGTACTTC

D: .
size: .
J: TRBJ2-1
V: TRBV7-8
CDR3: CASRPTDPNEQFF
DNA: TGTGCCAGCCGGCCTACAGATCCCAATGAGCAGTTCTTC

D: .
size: few
J: TRBJ2-3
V: TRBV20-1
CDR3: CSARPNRDHPTDTQYF
DNA: TGCAGTGCTAGACCTAACCGGGACCACCCCACAGATACGCAGTATTTT

D: .
size: many
J: TRBJ2-7
V: TRBV6-6
CDR3: CASSYGAFGAHEQYF
DNA: TGTGCCAGCAGTTACGGCGCCTTTGGGGCCCACGAGCAGTACTTC

D: TRBD1
size: .
J: TRBJ2-1
V: TRBV6-1
CDR3: CASSEPTGPFGNEQFF
DNA: TGTGCCAGCAGTGAACCGACAGGGCCCTTTGGCAATGAGCAGTTCTTC

D: .
size: many
J: TRBJ1-4
V: TRBV28
CDR3: CASSSGRTNEKLFF
DNA: TGTGCCAGCAGTTCAGGACGAACTAATGAAAAACTGTTTTTT

D: .
size: .
J: TRBJ1-3
V: TRBV12-3/TRBV12-4
CDR3: CASSLRSGNTIYF
DNA: TGTGCCAGCAGTTTGCGGTCTGGAAACACCATATATTTT

D: .
size: few
J: TRBJ1-1
V: TRBV14
CDR3: CASSRTASTEAFF
DNA: TGTGCCAGCAGCCGGACGGCAAGCACTGAAGCTTTCTTT

D: TRBD1
size: few
J: TRBJ2-7
V: TRBV6-5
CDR3: CASSSPGQGAREQYF
DNA: TGTGCCAGCAGTTCACCGGGACAGGGGGCCAGGGAGCAGTACTTC

D: TRBD1
size: many
J: TRBJ1-3
V: TRBV13
CDR3: CASSLRGTVWNTIYF
DNA: TGTGCCAGCAGCTTACGGGGGACAGTTTGGAACACCATATATTTT

D: TRBD2
size: many
J: TRBJ2-3
V: TRBV11-2
CDR3: CASSFRLAGLSTDTQYF
DNA: TGTGCCAGCAGCTTTCGGCTAGCGGGACTTAGCACAGATACGCAGTATTTT

D: .
size: many
J: TRBJ2-7
V: TRBV7-9
CDR3: CASSDGGVNSYEQYF
DNA: TGTGCCAGCAGCGACGGTGGGGTTAATTCCTACGAGCAGTACTTC

D: .
size: many
J: TRBJ2-2
V: TRBV27
CDR3: CASSPSGLPGVGELFF
DNA: TGTGCCAGCAGTCCCTCCGGACTCCCGGGTGTCGGGGAGCTGTTTTTT

D: TRBD1
size: many
J: TRBJ2-7
V: TRBV29-1
CDR3: CSVEGQGTYEQYF
DNA: TGCAGCGTTGAAGGACAGGGGACCTACGAGCAGTACTTC

D: TRBD2
size: few
J: TRBJ2-7
V: TRBV5-8
CDR3: CASESLAGGYEQYF
DNA: TGTGCCAGCGAGAGTCTAGCGGGGGGTTACGAGCAGTACTTC

D: TRBD1
size: .
J: TRBJ2-3
V: TRBV6-1
CDR3: CASSPGQGLATDTQYF
DNA: TGTGCCAGCAGCCCGGGACAGGGGCTTGCTACAGATACGCAGTATTTT